The clone carrying this T cell receptor (beta chain) is judged medium-sized. Time point noted: pre-treatment baseline. The data originate from a study of blood T cell dynamics during melanoma immunotherapy. At the level of the study: Metastatic melanoma patients received first-line pembrolizumab or nivolumab plus ipilimumab.

The CDR3 is 16 amino acids. Germline V lookup: CDR1 ENHRY, CDR2 SYGVKD. Trimming took off 0 bases at V and 6 bases at J, with 15 bases between the two ends. Only in-frame clones appear in the TCRdb table, and some are missing; sequencing was by immunoSEQ multiplex PCR. The sample holds about 17,000 clones, approximately 83% seen once. The clonotype comes from a human donor with melanoma. The source was blood, collected from a patient treated with checkpoint blockade. V usage is TRBV10-3 and J usage is TRBJ1-5; D uncertain. The CDR3 spells CAISESTLAVSQPQHF. The CDR3 DNA reads TGTGCCATCAGTGAGTCGACTCTGGCAGTCAGTCAGCCCCAGCATTTT.